A single TCR beta chain is shown here with its context. What it binds is unknown. The sample is drawn from a study of cytomegalovirus exposure and HLA in healthy donors. On the study more broadly: An earlier analysis identified approximately 110 million unique TCR beta sequences in approximately 190 million T cells.

PCR amplification relied on 60 Vbeta primers (plus 13 Jbeta primers). Original processing notes: In a later analysis, the count reached tens of millions of unique TCR beta chains, with about 9.9 million shared. TCRdb keeps only in-frame clones here, not all; method: immunoSEQ multiplex PCR. V and J calls and clone size are those listed in that table; D and trimming were worked out from the DNA. The data contain some 240,000 clones, around 80% of them singletons. Germline-derived CDR1 and CDR2 are SGHTA and FQGTGA. The CDR3 contains 14 residues. J lost 9 bases, V lost 5 bases, and 6 bases had no gene match. Overall study results and limits: Most subjects had HLA-A and HLA-B alleles reportedly predicted accurately by TCR beta sequences. TCR beta V segments were, for the most part, productive about 87% or about 30% of the time in an earlier analysis.

V and J are TRBV7-3 and TRBJ2-1, with 11 bases identical to TRBD2. The sequence was obtained from a male donor in good health and CMV-seronegative. Sequenced sample: PBMCs. The CDR3 nucleotides read TGTGCCAGCAGCCTTAGCGGGAGGGCCAGTGAGCAGTTCTTC. Its protein is CASSLSGRASEQFF.